This T cell receptor beta chain is drawn from a study of sequential checkpoint blockade in melanoma. Study details: Some 90 pretreatment tumor DNA samples were TCRβ immunosequenced.

As to this clone: Its specificity is unknown.

The treatment denotes: randomized to nivolumab then ipilimumab (arm A) or the reverse (arm B). General study points: Pretreatment TIL clonality tracked with response in the nivolumab-first arm. PD-L1 staining and CD8+ counts, not mutational load, tracked tumor T-cell clonality.

Assay used: immunoSEQ multiplex PCR; TCRdb lists only in-frame clones, some missing. The sample contains some 5,400 clones, 15% to 20% of which appear only once. The CDR3 consists of 14 residues. The V gene end was trimmed by 3 bases and the J gene end by 6 bases; junction bases not matched to a gene: 2. The germline CDR1 and CDR2 sequences are MNHGY and SAAAGT. The TCR comes from a human donor with melanoma. This chain links TRBV6-8 with TRBJ2-2, with 9 bases identical to TRBD2. The sequencing here drew on tumor tissue (inferred from file names), taken from a patient given nivolumab and ipilimumab in sequence. The DNA of the CDR3 is TGTGCCAGCAGTTATAGCGGGGGCCCCGGGGAGCTGTTTTTT. Protein product: CASSYSGGPGELFF.